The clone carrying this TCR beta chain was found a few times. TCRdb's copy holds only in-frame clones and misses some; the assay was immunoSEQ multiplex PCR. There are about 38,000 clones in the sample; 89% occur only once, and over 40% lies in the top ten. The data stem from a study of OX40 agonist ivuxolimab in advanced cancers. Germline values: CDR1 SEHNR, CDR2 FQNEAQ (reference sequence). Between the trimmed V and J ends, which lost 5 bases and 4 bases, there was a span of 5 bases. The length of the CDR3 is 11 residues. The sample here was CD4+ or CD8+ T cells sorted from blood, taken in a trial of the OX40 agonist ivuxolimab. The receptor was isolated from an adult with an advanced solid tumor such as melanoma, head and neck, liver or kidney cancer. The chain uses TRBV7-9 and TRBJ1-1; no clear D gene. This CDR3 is CASSPLTEAFF. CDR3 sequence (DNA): TGTGCCAGCAGCCCACTCACTGAAGCTTTCTTT.